This record covers a single T cell receptor (beta chain). Antigen specificity is unknown. CDR3 length: 15 residues. Germline assignment: CDR1 MNHEY and CDR2 SVGAGI. Between the trimmed V and J ends, which lost 2 bases and 0 bases, there was a span of 9 bases. The sample belongs to a study of beta chain features in type 1 diabetes. Study results and caveats: Shortening that was moderate but significant affected the TCRB CDR3s of Type 1 diabetes patients in all four CD4+ subsets.

Every isolated RNA sample was fully reverse transcribed, so sequencing captured expressed TCRB transcripts. The average read count of naive, central memory and regulatory T cell samples was about 3.3 million. Method: immunoSEQ multiplex PCR; TCRdb's copy keeps in-frame clones and lacks some. Among around 140,000 clones, 7.5% to 9.5% were seen once, and the ten largest hold 0.75%. Isolation of CD4+ naive, central memory, regulatory and stem cell-like memory cells was achieved by sorting via CD45RO/CCR7/CD25/CD127/CD95/CD27. This receptor was obtained from a man aged 25 to 45 with type 1 diabetes. The chain joins TRBV6-5 to TRBJ2-3; a weak D match, TRBD2 (7 bases). The sequencing input was central memory CD4+ T cells from blood. This chain's CDR3 is CASSYGGASTDTQYF. In DNA form, the CDR3 reads TGTGCCAGCAGTTACGGGGGGGCAAGCACAGATACGCAGTATTTT.